A selection of T cell receptor beta chains follows, all from one sample in a study of Tregs in tolerant kidney transplant recipients. The assay was immunoSEQ multiplex PCR, and TCRdb's table has in-frame clones only and misses some. Of tens of thousands of clones listed, approximately 94% are singletons. The material was CD4+ T cells from blood (PBMCs), obtained 12 months after the transplant. The receptor source for this set is a human patient who received a combined kidney and bone marrow transplant. Some T cells may be transferred from the graft donor. The CDR3 runs from the conserved cysteine through the conserved F or W. A D gene is named only where the DNA matches it firmly. Some rows have no size entry. The others give once, few or many, or a class for an expanded clone.

size	D	V	J	CDR3	DNA
-	-	TRBV2	TRBJ2-4	CASSESRYLAKNIQYF	TGTGCCAGCAGTGAAAGCCGATATCTAGCCAAAAACATTCAGTACTTC
-	-	TRBV9	TRBJ2-1	CASSVTGDSYNEQFF	TGTGCCAGCAGCGTTACAGGAGATTCCTACAATGAGCAGTTCTTC
-	TRBD1	TRBV30	TRBJ2-7	CAWGQGDEQYF	TGTGCCTGGGGCCAGGGGGACGAGCAGTACTTC
-	-	TRBV11-2	TRBJ1-2	CASSLDRYLDGYTF	TGTGCCAGCAGCTTAGATCGCTATTTGGATGGCTACACCTTC
-	TRBD2	TRBV11-3	TRBJ2-2	CASSLAGGRRTGELFF	TGTGCCAGCAGCCTAGCGGGAGGGCGCAGGACCGGGGAGCTGTTTTTT
-	-	TRBV14	TRBJ1-2	CASSRLTNYGYTF	TGTGCCAGCAGCCGTTTAACTAACTATGGCTACACCTTC
-	-	TRBV7-3	TRBJ2-1	CASGVTGSSYNEQFF	TGTGCCAGCGGGGTAACGGGAAGCTCCTACAATGAGCAGTTCTTC
-	TRBD1	TRBV5-1	TRBJ1-4	CASSLGDRVSEKLFF	TGCGCCAGCAGCTTGGGGGACAGGGTTAGCGAAAAACTGTTTTTT
-	-	TRBV11-1	TRBJ1-1	CASSLFGTTEAFF	TGTGCCAGCAGCTTATTCGGTACCACTGAAGCTTTCTTT
-	TRBD1	TRBV6-5	TRBJ1-6	CASSYTGTGSNSPLHF	TGTGCCAGCAGTTATACCGGGACAGGCAGTAATTCACCCCTCCACTTT
-	TRBD1	TRBV19	TRBJ1-5	CASSARTGNSNQPQHF	TGTGCCAGTAGTGCCCGGACAGGAAATAGCAATCAGCCCCAGCATTTT
-	TRBD1	TRBV7-2	TRBJ1-4	CASSHWDRGINEKLFF	TGTGCCAGCAGTCACTGGGACAGAGGGATAAATGAAAAACTGTTTTTT
-	TRBD1	TRBV19	TRBJ2-4	CASSIGQGKQYF	TGTGCCAGTAGTATCGGACAGGGTAAACAGTACTTC
-	-	TRBV9	TRBJ2-2	CASSVDGANTGELFF	TGTGCCAGCAGCGTAGATGGGGCAAACACCGGGGAGCTGTTTTTT
-	-	TRBV7-6	TRBJ2-5	CASSRSETQYF	TGTGCCAGCAGCCGAAGCGAGACCCAGTACTTC
-	-	TRBV4-3	TRBJ1-2	CASSHSWTEGYGYTF	TGCGCCAGCAGCCACTCTTGGACAGAAGGCTATGGCTACACCTTC
-	-	TRBV15	TRBJ2-4	CATSRVAGTFKNIQYF	TGTGCCACCAGCAGAGTGGCAGGGACATTCAAAAACATTCAGTACTTC
-	-	TRBV7-2	TRBJ2-2	CASSLLPLNTGELFF	TGTGCCAGCAGCTTACTACCCCTGAACACCGGGGAGCTGTTTTTT
-	TRBD2	TRBV7-8	TRBJ2-3	CASSFGTSGGAWDTQYF	TGTGCCAGCAGCTTCGGGACTAGCGGGGGGGCCTGGGATACGCAGTATTTT
-	TRBD1	TRBV4-1	TRBJ1-6	CASTWDRGPENSPLHF	TGCGCCAGCACTTGGGACAGGGGGCCCGAAAATTCCCCCCTCCACTTT
-	TRBD1	TRBV6-5	TRBJ1-2	CASRKTGGDYGYTF	TGTGCCAGCAGGAAAACAGGGGGAGACTATGGCTACACCTTC
-	-	TRBV12-5	TRBJ1-2	CASGHAGQSNYGYTF	TGTGCTAGTGGTCACGCAGGACAGTCTAACTATGGCTACACCTTC
-	TRBD2	TRBV7-2	TRBJ2-1	CASSLEAGGEQFF	TGTGCCAGCAGCTTAGAAGCGGGAGGTGAGCAGTTCTTC
-	-	TRBV6-5	TRBJ2-7	CASRAYLGSSYEQYF	TGTGCCAGCAGGGCCTACCTTGGGAGCTCCTACGAGCAGTACTTC
-	TRBD1	TRBV6-5	TRBJ1-4	CASSYSSRTGHEKLFF	TGTGCCAGCAGTTACTCCTCACGGACAGGGCATGAAAAACTGTTTTTT
-	-	TRBV9	TRBJ1-1	CASSVDGRVTEAFF	TGTGCCAGCAGCGTAGACGGCAGGGTCACTGAAGCTTTCTTT
-	TRBD1	TRBV14	TRBJ2-1	CASSQYAGGFEQFF	TGTGCCAGCAGCCAATATGCAGGGGGCTTCGAGCAGTTCTTC
-	-	TRBV30	TRBJ1-4	CAWSTPGRRNEKLFF	TGTGCCTGGAGTACCCCGGGTAGGCGTAATGAAAAACTGTTTTTT
-	TRBD2	TRBV10-3	TRBJ2-7	CAISKGTSVSFYEQYF	TGTGCCATCAGTAAGGGGACTAGCGTTTCCTTCTACGAGCAGTACTTC
-	TRBD1	TRBV29-1	TRBJ1-1	CSVPGTGRGNTEAFF	TGCAGCGTCCCCGGGACAGGTCGGGGCAACACTGAAGCTTTCTTT
-	-	TRBV27	TRBJ2-7	CARTTQVPDRRITGEQYF	TGTGCCAGGACGACCCAAGTACCCGACAGACGCATTACAGGCGAGCAGTACTTC
-	-	TRBV30	TRBJ1-2	CAWSVQGSYGYTF	TGTGCCTGGAGTGTACAGGGAAGCTATGGCTACACCTTC
-	TRBD1	TRBV6-5	TRBJ2-7	CASSYPGQLSYEQYF	TGTGCCAGCAGTTACCCGGGACAGTTATCCTACGAGCAGTACTTC
-	TRBD1	TRBV5-1	TRBJ1-1	CASSLAGQGATEAFF	TGCGCCAGCAGCTTGGCCGGGCAGGGGGCCACTGAAGCTTTCTTT
few	-	TRBV2	TRBJ2-2	CASRSSANTGELFF	TGTGCCAGCAGATCTTCAGCGAACACCGGGGAGCTGTTTTTT
once	TRBD2	TRBV5-4	TRBJ2-7	CASSWSGSNYEQYF	TGTGCCAGCAGCTGGAGCGGGAGTAACTACGAGCAGTACTTC
-	-	TRBV19	TRBJ2-7	CASSLRPLPGQGFSGRFYEQYF	TGTGCCAGTAGTCTACGACCCCTTCCGGGACAGGGTTTTAGCGGGAGATTCTACGAGCAGTACTTC
-	TRBD1	TRBV6-5	TRBJ1-2	CASRSQGALTGYTF	TGTGCCAGCAGGTCACAGGGGGCGTTAACAGGCTACACCTTC
-	-	TRBV10-3	TRBJ2-5	CAISRDIEETQYF	TGTGCCATCAGCCGGGACATAGAAGAGACCCAGTACTTC
-	-	TRBV27	TRBJ1-4	CASRAPFATNEKLFF	TGTGCCAGCAGGGCCCCGTTCGCAACTAATGAAAAACTGTTTTTT
-	-	TRBV28	TRBJ2-7	CASNGYRALAMYEQYF	TGTGCCAGCAATGGTTACCGTGCCCTAGCGATGTACGAGCAGTACTTC
-	TRBD2	TRBV28	TRBJ2-7	CASSPGTRSSYEQYF	TGTGCCAGCAGTCCCGGGACTAGATCTTCCTACGAGCAGTACTTC
-	TRBD1	TRBV30	TRBJ1-2	CAFTGTGGARSYGYTF	TGTGCCTTCACCGGGACAGGGGGTGCTCGGAGCTATGGCTACACCTTC
-	TRBD2	TRBV7-2	TRBJ2-1	CASSLAALAGDYNEQFF	TGTGCCAGCAGCTTAGCCGCTTTAGCGGGAGACTACAATGAGCAGTTCTTC
-	TRBD2	TRBV30	TRBJ2-7	CAWNSGGSSYEQYF	TGTGCCTGGAATAGCGGGGGAAGCTCCTACGAGCAGTACTTC
-	-	TRBV10-3	TRBJ1-6	CAISEGEFYNSPLHF	TGTGCCATCAGTGAAGGAGAATTCTATAATTCACCCCTCCACTTT
-	TRBD1	TRBV6-4	TRBJ1-6	CASSRDRGLSPLHF	TGTGCCAGCAGCCGGGACAGGGGGCTTTCACCCCTCCACTTT
-	-	TRBV6-1	TRBJ1-6	CASQTGNYNSPLHF	TGTGCCAGTCAGACAGGAAACTATAATTCACCCCTCCACTTT
-	-	TRBV11-1	TRBJ2-3	CASSPRDSRNTDTQYF	TGTGCCAGCAGCCCAAGGGACTCCAGAAACACAGATACGCAGTATTTT
-	TRBD2	TRBV2	TRBJ2-5	CASSVRLAGGETQYF	TGTGCCAGCAGTGTAAGGCTAGCGGGGGGAGAGACCCAGTACTTC
-	TRBD1	TRBV6-5	TRBJ2-3	CASSYSDQGADTQYF	TGTGCCAGCAGTTACTCAGATCAGGGGGCAGATACGCAGTATTTT
once	-	TRBV11-3	TRBJ2-7	CASSGSGYEQYF	TGTGCCAGCAGTGGTAGTGGCTACGAGCAGTACTTC
-	-	TRBV7-2	TRBJ2-5	CASSLVASPETQYF	TGTGCCAGCAGCTTAGTGGCTAGCCCTGAGACCCAGTACTTC
-	TRBD2	TRBV7-9	TRBJ2-7	CASSLQLAGGYEQYF	TGTGCCAGCAGCTTACAACTAGCGGGAGGATACGAGCAGTACTTC
-	TRBD1	TRBV28	TRBJ2-7	CASTRGQISYEQYF	TGTGCCAGCACCCGGGGACAGATCTCCTACGAGCAGTACTTC